The sequence of this T cell receptor beta chain was determined in a study of long-term antiretroviral therapy in people with HIV. Study outcomes and limitations: With ART, diversity went up but was still lower than in transplant donor controls.

immunoSEQ v3.0 was run at survey level. Clones were sequenced by immunoSEQ multiplex PCR, and TCRdb holds only the in-frame ones, with some missing. The sample yields roughly 28,000 clones, about 96% seen once. In the case of this clone: Its cognate antigen is unknown.

This CDR3 region has 17 residues. V lost 2 bases to trimming and J lost 4 bases; unmatched junction nucleotides: 8. The germline gives CDR1 SEHNR, CDR2 FQNEAQ (reference sequence). This clonotype originated in a man aged 25-45 years with HIV. The chain is built from TRBV7-9 and TRBJ2-6, with 7 positions matching TRBD2. Sequenced material: unsorted PBMCs, taken 6.3 years after starting antiretroviral therapy. The CDR3 DNA is TGTGCCAGCAGCTTACTGGGGGGAGGGACCGGGGCCAACGTCCTGACTTTC. It translates to CASSLLGGGTGANVLTF.